The 7 T cell receptor beta chains below all came from one sample that was sequenced in a study of cytomegalovirus exposure and HLA in healthy donors. PCR involved 60 Vbeta and 13 Jbeta primers. Profiling relied on immunoSEQ multiplex PCR, and the TCRdb table lists in-frame clones only, not all of them. In the table there are 85,000 to 130,000 clones, 76% of which are singletons. Sequenced material: PBMCs. The receptors were sampled from a woman aged 18 to 35 in good health and CMV-seropositive.

The V call is TRBV7-9, the J call TRBJ1-1; D is ambiguous. The V gene's germline CDR1 is SEHNR and CDR2 FQNEAQ (reference sequence). Trimming stripped 3 bases from V and 2 bases from J, with 7 bases between. The CDR3 loop spans 13 amino acids. CDR3 DNA sequence: TGTGCCAGCAGCTTGGTGACAAACACTGAAGCTTTCTTT. It specifies CASSLVTNTEAFF.

The V gene is TRBV6-1, the J gene TRBJ1-5; 7 nucleotides agree with TRBD1. CDR1 is MNHNS, CDR2 SASEGT, per germline. With 1 base clipped from V and 3 bases from J, the junction kept 3 bases outside the gene matches. CDR3 size: 15 residues. The CDR3 coding sequence is TGTGCCAGCAGTGAAGGACAGGGCCTCAATCAGCCCCAGCATTTT. It codes for CASSEGQGLNQPQHF.

This sequence joins TRBV6-1 and TRBJ2-5; D gene uncertain. CDR1 is MNHNS, CDR2 SASEGT, per germline. V dropped 5 bases and J dropped 1 base, with 5 bases sitting between them. This CDR3 is built from 12 residues. CDR3 nucleotide sequence: TGTGCCAGCAGTCACACCCAAGAGACCCAGTACTTC. Residues: CASSHTQETQYF.

In its sample, this clone was seen a few times. The genes are TRBV13 and TRBJ2-7; 13 bases are shared with TRBD2. Trimming took 3 bases from V and 12 from J; bases not matched to a gene: 11. Germline loops: CDR1 PRHDT, CDR2 FYEKMQ (reference sequence). The CDR3 consists of 15 residues. The CDR3 is CASSLGSLTSGRWYF. DNA for the CDR3: TGTGCCAGCAGCTTGGGTTCACTGACTAGCGGGAGGTGGTACTTC.

This clone came up once. V is TRBV7-2 and J is TRBJ1-2, with 7 bases that match TRBD1. Germline V CDR1 and CDR2: SGHTA, FQGNSA. V gave up 4 bases and J gave up 5 bases; unmatched junction bases: 10. The CDR3 has 15 residues. This chain's CDR3 is CASSSFRKGAYGYTF. CDR3 nucleotide sequence: TGTGCCAGCAGCTCATTCCGAAAGGGGGCTTATGGCTACACCTTC.

The chain joins TRBV18 to TRBJ2-6, with TRBD1 identical over 8 bases. Looked up from germline, CDR1 is KGHSH and CDR2 is LQKENI. The CDR3 totals 17 residues. With V trimmed by 5 bases and J by 2 bases, 8 bases remained unmatched. CDR3 nucleotides: TGTGCCAGCTCAGAATTCCCAGGGGGCGCTGGGGCCAACGTCCTGACTTTC. Translation gives CASSEFPGGAGANVLTF.

The rearrangement links TRBV6-6 to TRBJ1-2; D uncertain. This CDR3 comprises 14 residues. Trimming left V 2 bases short and J 4 bases short, with 11 bases between. Germline-derived CDR1 and CDR2 are MNHNY and SVGAGI (reference sequence). The CDR3 protein is CASSYGQQTYGYTF. In DNA, the CDR3 is TGTGCCAGCAGTTACGGGCAGCAAACCTATGGCTACACCTTC.